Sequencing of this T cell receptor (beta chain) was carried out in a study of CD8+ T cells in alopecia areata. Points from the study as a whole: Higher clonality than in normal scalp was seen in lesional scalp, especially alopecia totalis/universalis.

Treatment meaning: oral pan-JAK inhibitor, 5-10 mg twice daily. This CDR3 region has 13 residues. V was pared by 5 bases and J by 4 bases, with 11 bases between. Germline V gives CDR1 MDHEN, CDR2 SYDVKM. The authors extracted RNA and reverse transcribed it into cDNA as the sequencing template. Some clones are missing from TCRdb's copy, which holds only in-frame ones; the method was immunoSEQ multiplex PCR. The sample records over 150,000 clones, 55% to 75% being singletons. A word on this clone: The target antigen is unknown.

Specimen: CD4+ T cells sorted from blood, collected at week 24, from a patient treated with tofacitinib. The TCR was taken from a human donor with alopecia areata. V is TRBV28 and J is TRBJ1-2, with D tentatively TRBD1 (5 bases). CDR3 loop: CASSLQGLYGYTF. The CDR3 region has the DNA TGTGCCAGCAGTCTCCAGGGCCTCTATGGCTACACCTTC.